This T cell receptor (beta chain) appears in the sequencing data of a study of spatial heterogeneity in lung cancer (dated by TCRdb to between 2018 and 2021). Background for the entire study: Beta-chain transcripts were consistently detected in greater numbers than alpha-chain transcripts, which likely reflects a higher abundance of beta-chain transcripts. In tumor regions, TCR transcript counts showed a strong correlation with a T cell transcriptional module score derived from matched bulk RNA-seq. In the raw uncorrected reads, each unique combination of TCR and UMI appeared more than ten times on average. In non-small cell lung cancer, the study quantitatively compared TCR alpha and beta repertoires across several tumor regions, matched nontumor lung, and blood. TCR repertoire features were related to nonsynonymous mutation counts determined by whole-exome sequencing of tumor tissue. At surgery, both alpha and beta chains were TCR-sequenced in about 200 tumor regions, roughly 64 matched nontumor lung samples and some 56 PBMC samples. Study-level results and caveats: The tumor nonsynonymous mutation count correlated with the number of expanded intratumoral alpha and beta TCRs. Confirming at a functional level the hypothesis that regional TCRs recognize regional mutations was considered to require additional single-cell paired TCR alpha and beta sequencing. The count of ubiquitous expanded TCRs correlated with the count of ubiquitous nonsynonymous mutations, and the count of regional expanded TCRs correlated with the count of regional nonsynonymous mutations. TCR-seq coverage of tumor T cells was estimated to be only roughly 7% for alpha chains and approximately 12% for beta chains.

Including the terminal cysteine and phenylalanine, the CDR3 comprises 14 residues. Just CDR3 DNA is preserved here, 42 bases in frame from base 1. Trimming costs V 2 bases and J 4 bases, and their ends lie 12 bases apart. For CDR1 and CDR2, the germline V gene (reference sequence) lists DFQATT and SNEGSKA. This specimen's time point label, per the study, means: sample taken at primary tumor resection. Samples were obtained from approximately 77 patients with early-stage, untreated non-small cell lung cancer from the lung TRACERx cohort. Whole RNA extracted from tumor and nontumor lung tissue, or from cryopreserved PBMC samples, was used for TCR sequencing without cell sorting. Only patients with enough RNA available from two or more tumor regions were chosen for TCR sequencing. Before being selected, tumor and adjacent nontumor lung specimens were reviewed by a lung pathologist. The library was generated by 5' RACE. Instrument on record: NextSeq 500. In the TCR library protocol, a unique molecular identifier was attached to each TCR cDNA molecule so that PCR and sequencing errors could be corrected. The published analysis was carried out like this. Decombinator tools were used for TCR identification, UMI-based error correction and CDR3 extraction. TCRs above a frequency of 2 per 1,000, corresponding to the top 1% of the tumor frequency distribution, were defined as expanded. Expanded tumor TCRs statistically deemed absent (corrected P<0.05) from at least one tumor region were classed as regional, and all other expanded tumor TCRs were classed as ubiquitous. Each repertoire was subsampled 100 times to 5,000 TCRs, after which Renyi diversity was computed with the R vegan package. CDR3 similarity networks were built from amino acid triplet string-kernel similarity, with CDR3s being connected when pairwise similarity was above 0.82. In-frame beta chains were kept once TCRdb had trimmed the public reads at Q25 with fastp and called clones with MiXCR. Rows merge per CDR3 protein into single entries with the most common DNA and genes. V and J calls and clone size were set by TCRdb, not the authors. The table for this sample lists 4,000 to 5,000 distinct CDR3 sequences; under 15% of them were counted only once. The ten largest clonotypes hold roughly 30% of the sample.

A word on this clonotype: It has no known antigen specificity. Per-base quality was not reported, and no clone a single base away is much larger than it.

This specimen consisted of lung tumor tissue, obtained at surgery. The receptor was derived from a male donor with early-stage non-small cell lung cancer. The chain joins TRBV20-1 to TRBJ1-5, with the D gene not clear enough to name. The CDR3 protein sequence reads: CSARRGLSNQPQHF. The nucleotide sequence is TGCAGTGCTAGAAGAGGACTGTCGAATCAGCCCCAGCATTTT.